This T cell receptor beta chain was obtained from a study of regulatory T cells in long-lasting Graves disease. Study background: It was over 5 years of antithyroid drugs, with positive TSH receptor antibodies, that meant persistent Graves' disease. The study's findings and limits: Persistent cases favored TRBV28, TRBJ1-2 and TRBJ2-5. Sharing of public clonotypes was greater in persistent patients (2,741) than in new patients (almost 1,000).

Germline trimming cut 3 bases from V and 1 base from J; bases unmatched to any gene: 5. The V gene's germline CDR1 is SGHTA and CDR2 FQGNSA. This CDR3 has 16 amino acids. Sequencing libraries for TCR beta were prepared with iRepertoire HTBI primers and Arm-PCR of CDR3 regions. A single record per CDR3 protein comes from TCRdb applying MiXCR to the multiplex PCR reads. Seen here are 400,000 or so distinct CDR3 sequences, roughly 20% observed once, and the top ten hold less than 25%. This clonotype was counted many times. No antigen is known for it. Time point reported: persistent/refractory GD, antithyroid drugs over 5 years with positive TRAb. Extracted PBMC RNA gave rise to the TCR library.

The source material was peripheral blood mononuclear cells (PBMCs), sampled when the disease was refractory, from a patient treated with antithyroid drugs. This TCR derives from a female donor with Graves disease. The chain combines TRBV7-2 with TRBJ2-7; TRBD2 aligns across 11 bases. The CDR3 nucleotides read TGTGCCAGCAGCTTGGTAGCGGGAGGGTTATCCTACGAGCAGTACTTC. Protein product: CASSLVAGGLSYEQYF.